A selection of T cell receptor beta chains follows, all from one sample in a study of blood T cell repertoires in COVID-19. The assay was immunoSEQ multiplex PCR, and TCRdb's table has in-frame clones only and misses some. Here the sample spans over 250,000 clones, about 89% being singletons. Source material: peripheral blood. The receptors stem from a woman between 40 and 55 years old who had recovered from COVID-19. Each CDR3 is given with its conserved first and last residue. A D gene is named only where the DNA matches it firmly. Where a row states a size, it is once, few, many or the class of an expanded clone; other rows omit it.

16 | - | TRBJ2-5 | TRBV19 | - | TGTGCCAGTAGTCGTCGGGGGGCCGCTCCGTCGATGGCCCAGTACTTC | CASSRRGAAPSMAQYF
15 | TRBD1 | TRBJ1-3 | TRBV7-6 | - | TGTGCCAGCAGCCTGAAACAGGGGGCCGGAAACACCATATATTTT | CASSLKQGAGNTIYF
16 | TRBD2 | TRBJ2-1 | TRBV5-8 | - | TGTGCCAGCAGCTTGGCCGGGGGGGGCTCCTACAATGAGCAGTTCTTC | CASSLAGGGSYNEQFF
16 | TRBD1 | TRBJ2-1 | TRBV9 | - | TGTGCCAGCAGCGTAGGGGGGACAGGGAGAAGGAATGAGCAGTTCTTC | CASSVGGTGRRNEQFF
13 | TRBD1 | TRBJ2-7 | TRBV6-6 | - | TGTGCCAGCAGAAGACAGGGGGCCAACGAGCAGTACTTC | CASRRQGANEQYF
14 | TRBD1 | TRBJ1-5 | TRBV19 | - | TGTGCCAGTAGTCCCACAGGGGGCGAGAAGCCCCAGCATTTT | CASSPTGGEKPQHF
16 | - | TRBJ1-6 | TRBV7-2 | - | TGTGCCAGCAGCTTGGGGGGGCATGTGATTGATTCACCCCTCCACTTT | CASSLGGHVIDSPLHF
14 | - | TRBJ1-2 | TRBV3-1/TRBV3-2 | - | TGTGCCAGCAGCCGAACCGGGTTACGCGGGGGCTACACCTTC | CASSRTGLRGGYTF
13 | - | TRBJ1-6 | TRBV6-4 | - | TGTGCCAGCGGAGTTGAGGGAGGTTCACCCCTCCACTTT | CASGVEGGSPLHF
14 | - | TRBJ2-2 | TRBV3-1/TRBV3-2 | - | TGTGCCAGCAGCCAAGTGGGCGGGACCGGGGAGCTGTTTTTT | CASSQVGGTGELFF
16 | TRBD2 | TRBJ2-5 | TRBV19 | - | TGTGCCAGTAGTAAACGACGACTAGCTGGTGGGGAGACCCAGTACTTC | CASSKRRLAGGETQYF
14 | - | TRBJ2-5 | TRBV5-1 | few | TGCGCCAGCAGCTTGAAACTAGCCGGAGAGACCCAGTACTTC | CASSLKLAGETQYF
12 | - | TRBJ1-2 | TRBV29-1 | - | TGCAGCGTTGAAGGGCAGGGGCAGGGCTACACCTTC | CSVEGQGQGYTF
15 | - | TRBJ1-5 | TRBV19 | - | TGTGCCAGTAGTATGGAGGGTCTGAGCAATCAGCCCCAGCATTTT | CASSMEGLSNQPQHF
12 | - | TRBJ2-5 | TRBV11-3 | - | TGTGCCAGCAGCGCAGGGGAAGAGACCCAGTACTTC | CASSAGEETQYF
13 | - | TRBJ2-1 | TRBV5-6 | few | TGTGCCAGCAGCTTGGGTAATCGGGATGAGCAGTTCTTC | CASSLGNRDEQFF
14 | TRBD1 | TRBJ1-5 | TRBV19 | - | TGTGCCGTAGCGGGACAGGGGGCTTGGCAGCCCCAGCATTTT | CAVAGQGAWQPQHF
15 | - | TRBJ1-1 | TRBV11-3 | - | TGTGCCAGCAGCCCGGGAATCAATGAGAACACTGAAGCTTTCTTT | CASSPGINENTEAFF
14 | - | TRBJ2-7 | TRBV5-5 | - | TGTGCCAGCAGCTTGGCCGTATCGGGAAACGAGCAGTACTTC | CASSLAVSGNEQYF
16 | TRBD1 | TRBJ1-6 | TRBV7-3 | - | TGTGCCAGCAGCTTGGGACCGGGACAGGGAGTCTCACCCCTCCACTTT | CASSLGPGQGVSPLHF
15 | - | TRBJ1-2 | TRBV18 | - | TGTGCCAGCTCACCCTTACAGGACCGGGTCTATGGCTACACCTTC | CASSPLQDRVYGYTF
14 | - | TRBJ1-1 | TRBV5-1 | - | TGCGCCAGCAGCTCTCAGCAGGGTGGGACTGAAGCTTTCTTT | CASSSQQGGTEAFF
13 | - | TRBJ1-4 | TRBV5-4 | few | TGTGCCAGCAGCTTATTCGGGGATCCAAAACTGTTTTTT | CASSLFGDPKLFF
15 | TRBD1 | TRBJ2-6 | TRBV9 | - | TGTGCCAGCACCGGACAGGGGGCTGGGGCCAACGTCCTGACTTTC | CASTGQGAGANVLTF
15 | TRBD1 | TRBJ2-7 | TRBV12-5 | - | TGTGCTAGTGGTCCGGGGACAGAGGGAGACTACGAGCAGTACTTC | CASGPGTEGDYEQYF
16 | TRBD1 | TRBJ2-7 | TRBV7-6 | - | TGTGCCAGCAGCTTAGGACCTGGGACAGGGGGCTACGAGCAGTACTTC | CASSLGPGTGGYEQYF
13 | - | TRBJ1-2 | TRBV7-3 | few | TGTGCCAGCAGCCGACAGGCTAACTATGGCTACACCTTC | CASSRQANYGYTF
14 | TRBD1 | TRBJ2-2 | TRBV5-8 | - | TGTGCCAGCAGGACAGGGGGCCGAAACGGGGAGCTGTTTTTT | CASRTGGRNGELFF
13 | TRBD1 | TRBJ1-2 | TRBV3-1/TRBV3-2 | - | TGTGCCAGCAGCCATTTAACCGGGACAGGGTACACCTTC | CASSHLTGTGYTF
12 | TRBD1 | TRBJ1-2 | TRBV30 | once | TGTGCCTGGAGCGGGACAGGCTATGGCTACACCTTC | CAWSGTGYGYTF
14 | - | TRBJ1-1 | TRBV30 | - | TGTGCCTGGAGCCTCGGGGAGGGTGTCACTGAAGCTTTCTTT | CAWSLGEGVTEAFF
15 | TRBD2 | TRBJ2-7 | TRBV5-4 | - | TGTGCCACCAAACGCGGGGGGGACCTAAGTTACGAGCAGTACTTC | CATKRGGDLSYEQYF
14 | - | TRBJ2-3 | TRBV2 | once | TGTGCCAGCAATCAGTGGGGGGGCACAGATACGCAGTATTTT | CASNQWGGTDTQYF
15 | - | TRBJ1-5 | TRBV27 | - | TGTGCCAGCAGTTTAAGGGGCAGGGTGGATCAGCCCCAGCATTTT | CASSLRGRVDQPQHF
15 | TRBD2 | TRBJ2-1 | TRBV14 | - | TGTGCCAGCAGCCCCACTAGCGGGTGGCTCAATGAGCAGTTCTTC | CASSPTSGWLNEQFF
14 | TRBD1 | TRBJ1-1 | TRBV7-2 | few | TGTGCCAGCAGCTCCCGACAGGGTTTCACTGAAGCTTTCTTT | CASSSRQGFTEAFF
15 | - | TRBJ1-1 | TRBV6-5 | few | TGTGCCAGCAGTCTAACTCCAGGGGTCATCACTGAAGCTTTCTTT | CASSLTPGVITEAFF
14 | - | TRBJ2-3 | TRBV5-1 | - | TGCGCCACCTCCCTCCGGGTAGGCACAGATACGCAGTATTTT | CATSLRVGTDTQYF
15 | - | TRBJ2-3 | TRBV3-1/TRBV3-2 | - | TGTGCCAGCAGCCAAGTAGTGAGGAGCACAGATACGCAGTATTTT | CASSQVVRSTDTQYF
14 | TRBD1 | TRBJ2-2 | TRBV24-1 | - | TGTGCCACCAGTCGGACAGGGGCCGCCGGGGAGCTGTTTTTT | CATSRTGAAGELFF
13 | TRBD1 | TRBJ1-2 | TRBV7-8 | few | TGTGCCAGCAGCCCGAGGGACAGCAATGGCTACACCTTC | CASSPRDSNGYTF
14 | - | TRBJ1-1 | TRBV30 | - | TGTGCCTGGAGTGTAATGGCAGTTATTACTGAAGCTTTCTTT | CAWSVMAVITEAFF
18 | - | TRBJ1-3 | TRBV2 | - | TGTGCCAGCAGTGAATACCCCCCCGGGTTAGTCTCTGGAAACACCATATATTTT | CASSEYPPGLVSGNTIYF